This TCR beta chain is drawn from a study of shared clonotypes between healthy human individuals. Assay used: immunoSEQ multiplex PCR; TCRdb lists only in-frame clones, some missing. Among around 1.6 million clones listed, around 98% were seen once. Points on this clone: Its cognate antigen is unknown.

The donor cohort consisted entirely of Caucasian adults residing in Nashville, Tennessee. CD4+ cell separation produced CD45RA+ naive and CD45RA-negative memory subsets. Study observations and caveats: Limitation of the genetic and exposure-history diversity represented came from the few donors. It was expected that sequencing depth would affect clonotype sharing among donors.

The germline V gene encodes CDR1 LNHDA and CDR2 SQIVND (reference sequence). The CDR3 covers 17 residues. The trim removed 3 bases at V and 4 bases at J, leaving 10 bases unmatched. The chain links TRBV19 to TRBJ1-5; 9 bases are a match to TRBD1. This receptor was obtained from a man aged 25-45 years in good health. Material for sequencing was naive CD4+ T cells sorted from blood. The sample's subset: CD45RA+ positively selected. CDR3: CASSIRGAGTGNQPQHF. CDR3 sequence (DNA): TGTGCCAGTAGTATCAGGGGAGCCGGGACAGGGAATCAGCCCCAGCATTTT.